This T cell receptor beta chain was profiled in a study of Graves' ophthalmopathy and Graves' hyperthyroidism (dated by TCRdb to between 2017 and 2018). Concerning the study at large: Hyperthyroidism was defined as stable when no progression to ophthalmopathy occurred within 18 months of follow-up. The study used TCR beta repertoire signatures to distinguish Graves' ophthalmopathy from Graves' hyperthyroidism and to predict progression to ophthalmopathy. In total, 135 blood samples were TCR-sequenced: approximately 42 ophthalmopathy, some 75 hyperthyroidism and 17 hyperthyroidism-to-ophthalmopathy patients. To explore V-J signatures that distinguish ophthalmopathy from hyperthyroidism, a discovery set of about a hundred patients was enrolled, made up of 40 to 45 with ophthalmopathy and fewer than 60 with stable hyperthyroidism. For independent validation, a separate cohort was made up of roughly 19 hyperthyroidism patients plus 17 patients who later progressed from hyperthyroidism to ophthalmopathy. In six hyperthyroidism patients, the T-cell repertoire of thyroid tissue was compared with the T-cell repertoire of blood. Following sample collection, hyperthyroidism patients were given methimazole at a starting dose of 30 mg daily, and ophthalmopathy patients were given high-dose intravenous methylprednisolone. The study at large found these results: In validation, the model predicted ophthalmopathy progression with 55% to 71% sensitivity and approximately 72% specificity; about a dozen predicted patients were CT-confirmed with GO in a median of 6.5 months. No statistical method was used to predetermine the sample size, and group allocation was not hidden from the investigators. Among expanded thyroid clonotypes with frequency above 0.001, most also showed up in blood, which suggests that blood repertoires may reflect the thyroid immune response. Ophthalmopathy was separated from stable hyperthyroidism by the 13-signature model with 87.88% sensitivity and 81.08% specificity in cross-validation and with 80%/75% in the test set.

Regarding this clonotype: It lacks a known antigen. Base qualities are missing; no much larger clone stands one base away.

Patients with hyperthyroidism were aged 18 to 65 years, had been newly diagnosed, and had a disease duration of less than 2 months. Patients with other autoimmune diseases, uncontrolled infections, pregnancy or lactation were excluded from the study. Clinical symptoms, serum thyroxine, TRAb, thyroid ultrasound and orbital computed tomography formed the basis of the diagnosis. Trizol reagent was used to extract the total RNA, and its quality was then checked on an Agilent 2100 Bioanalyzer. For repertoire sequencing, the TCR beta CDR3 regions were amplified from RNA transcripts. A first-round RT-PCR used HTBI primers with the Qiagen OneStep RT-PCR kit, followed by a second-round multiplex PCR, size selection and purification. Sequencing of the libraries was carried out on an Illumina HiSeq2000 in paired-end mode with 100 bp reads. In the paper's pipeline: SOAPnuke was used for read processing, and reads with adapters, uncalled bases, a mean Phred below 15, or no exact constant-primer or identifier match were discarded. High-quality paired reads were merged with COPE v1.2.5. Unique nucleotide sequences were defined as clonotypes and aligned to IMGT TRB V, D and J references using MiTCR v1.1. The analysis was limited to V-J combinations with a frequency above 0.0001, which together covered more than 99% of repertoires. For each V-J combination, a TCR clonal expansion and chaos score was defined as the ratio of F50 clonal expansion to chaos observed in the TCRdist matrix. Welch's t-statistics and random forest were used to reduce the features to approximately 13 V-J combinations, which were then used as input to a naive Bayes classifier. Thyroid-blood repertoire similarity was quantified with the Morisita-Horn index. TCRdb trimmed the raw reads at Q25, called clones with MiXCR and kept productive beta chains. Each CDR3 protein appears once, grouped with its most common genes and DNA. Clone size and V and J calls follow TCRdb, not the original study. This sample has over a million distinct CDR3 sequences in its table, and 35% to 45% of those were observed once. Around 10% of the sample lies in the top ten.

Spanning cysteine to phenylalanine, the CDR3 consists of 14 amino acids. The read is trimmed to its CDR3 DNA, 42 bases read in frame from base 1. V gives up 5 bases and J gives up 3 bases, and the segment between their germline ends measures 13 bases. Recombination joined TRBV12-3 or TRBV12-4 with TRBJ1-2; the D gene assignment is ambiguous. The sample consisted of peripheral blood or thyroid tissue (not recorded which). This clonotype was obtained from an adult man with Graves' hyperthyroidism. The bases read TGTGCCAGCAGTCAAAGTAGGGCCTACTATGGCTACACCTTC. Its translation reads: CASSQSRAYYGYTF.